This T cell receptor (beta chain) was retrieved from a study of follicular helper T cells after annual influenza vaccination. Time point in this sample: 2015-2016 season, pre-vaccination. Each time point used about 35 to 100 mL of blood. V lost 2 bases and J lost 2, with 9 bases in between. Germline V gene data show CDR1 as MNHNS and CDR2 as SASEGT. The CDR3 contains 15 residues. Sequencing used immunoSEQ multiplex PCR; TCRdb keeps in-frame clones, though not all of them. Of a few thousand clones in the sample, just under 75% were seen once. Sequences were derived from CXCR5+ CD38+ circulating T follicular helper cells from blood, sampled on the day of influenza vaccination. Sample subset: circulating Tfh, non-naive CD4+CXCR5+PD-1+ (ICOS+CD38+ or ICOS-CD38-). V is TRBV6-1 and J is TRBJ2-2; D is ambiguous. The TCR sequence derives from an adult who received the influenza vaccine. The CDR3, as DNA: TGTGCCAGCAGTGAAAGGTGGCTTAACACCGGGGAGCTGTTTTTT. Encoded protein: CASSERWLNTGELFF.